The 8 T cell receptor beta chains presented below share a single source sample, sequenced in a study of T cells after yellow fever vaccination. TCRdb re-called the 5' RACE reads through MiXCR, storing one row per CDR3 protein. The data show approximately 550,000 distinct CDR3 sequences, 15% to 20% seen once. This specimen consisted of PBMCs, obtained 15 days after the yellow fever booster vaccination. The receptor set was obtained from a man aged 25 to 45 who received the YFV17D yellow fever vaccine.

The CDR3 sequence: CASSRLDRNTEAFF. CDR3 sequence (DNA): TGTGCCAGCAGCCGCTTGGACAGGAACACTGAAGCTTTCTTT. This chain links TRBV6-2 or TRBV6-3 with TRBJ1-1; weak D call: TRBD1 (6 bases). Trimming cost V 6 bases and J 1 base, with 12 bases left between them. The germline V gene encodes CDR1 MNHEY and CDR2 SVGEGT. This CDR3 is 14 amino acids long.

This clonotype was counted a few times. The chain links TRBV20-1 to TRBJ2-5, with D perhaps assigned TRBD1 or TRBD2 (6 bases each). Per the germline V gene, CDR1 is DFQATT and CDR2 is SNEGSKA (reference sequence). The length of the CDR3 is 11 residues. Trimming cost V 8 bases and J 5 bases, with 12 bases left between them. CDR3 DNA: TGCAGTCGGTGGAGGGGGGAGACCCAGTACTTC. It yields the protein CSRWRGETQYF.

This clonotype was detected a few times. The CDR3 sequence is CASRIEGANEKLFF. The CDR3 coding sequence is TGTGCCAGCAGAATCGAGGGGGCAAATGAAAAACTGTTTTTT. The rearrangement joins TRBV5-6 to TRBJ1-4, with 7 positions matching TRBD1. Looked up from germline, CDR1 is SGHDT and CDR2 is YYEEEE. Trimming removed 5 bases from V and 5 bases from J; junction bases left unmatched: 6. This CDR3 contains 14 residues.

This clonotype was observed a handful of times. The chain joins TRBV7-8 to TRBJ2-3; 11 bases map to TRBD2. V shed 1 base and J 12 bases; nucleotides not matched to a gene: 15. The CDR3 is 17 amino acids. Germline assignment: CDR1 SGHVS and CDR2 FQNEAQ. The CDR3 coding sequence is TGTGCCAGCAGCTTAGTAGTACTAGCGGGAGTTAATATAGAACAGTATTTT. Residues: CASSLVVLAGVNIEQYF.

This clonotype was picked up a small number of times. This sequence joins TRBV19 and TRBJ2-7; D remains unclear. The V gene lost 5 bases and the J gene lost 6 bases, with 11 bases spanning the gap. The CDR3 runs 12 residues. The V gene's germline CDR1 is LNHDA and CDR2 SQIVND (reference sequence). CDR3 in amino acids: CASSGSLTEQYF. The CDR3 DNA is TGTGCCAGTAGTGGCAGTTTAACCGAGCAGTACTTC. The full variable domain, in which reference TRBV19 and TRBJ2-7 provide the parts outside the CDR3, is DGGITQSPKYLFRKEGQNVTLSCEQNLNHDAMYWYRQDPGQGLRLIYYSQIVNDFQKGDIAEGYSVSREKKESFPLTVTSAQKNPTAFYLCASSGSLTEQYFGPGTRLTVT.

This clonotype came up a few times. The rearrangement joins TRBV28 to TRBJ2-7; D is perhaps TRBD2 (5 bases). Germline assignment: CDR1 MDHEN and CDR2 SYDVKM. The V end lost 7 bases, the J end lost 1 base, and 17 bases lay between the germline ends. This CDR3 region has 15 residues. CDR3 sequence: CASNALGRESYEQYF. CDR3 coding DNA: TGTGCCAGCAACGCACTGGGCCGGGAATCCTACGAGCAGTACTTC.

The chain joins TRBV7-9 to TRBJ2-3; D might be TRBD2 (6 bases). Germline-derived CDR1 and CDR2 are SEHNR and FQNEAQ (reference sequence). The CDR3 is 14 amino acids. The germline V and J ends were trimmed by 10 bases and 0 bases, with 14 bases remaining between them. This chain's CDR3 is CANSVGTSTDTQYF. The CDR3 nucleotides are TGTGCCAACTCTGTTGGGACTAGCACAGATACGCAGTATTTT. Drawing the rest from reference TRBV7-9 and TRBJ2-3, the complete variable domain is DTGVSQNPRHKITKRGQNVTFRCDPISEHNRLYWYRQTLGQGPEFLTYFQNEAQLEKSRLLSDRFSAERPKGSFSTLEIQRTEQGDSAMYLCANSVGTSTDTQYFGPGTRLTVL.

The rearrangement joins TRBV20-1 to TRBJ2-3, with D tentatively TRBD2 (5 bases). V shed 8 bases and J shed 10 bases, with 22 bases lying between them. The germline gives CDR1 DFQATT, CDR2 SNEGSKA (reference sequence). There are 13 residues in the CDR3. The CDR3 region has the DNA TGCAGTCCATTCCAATCTAGGGAGACGCCGCAGTATTTT. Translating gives CSPFQSRETPQYF.